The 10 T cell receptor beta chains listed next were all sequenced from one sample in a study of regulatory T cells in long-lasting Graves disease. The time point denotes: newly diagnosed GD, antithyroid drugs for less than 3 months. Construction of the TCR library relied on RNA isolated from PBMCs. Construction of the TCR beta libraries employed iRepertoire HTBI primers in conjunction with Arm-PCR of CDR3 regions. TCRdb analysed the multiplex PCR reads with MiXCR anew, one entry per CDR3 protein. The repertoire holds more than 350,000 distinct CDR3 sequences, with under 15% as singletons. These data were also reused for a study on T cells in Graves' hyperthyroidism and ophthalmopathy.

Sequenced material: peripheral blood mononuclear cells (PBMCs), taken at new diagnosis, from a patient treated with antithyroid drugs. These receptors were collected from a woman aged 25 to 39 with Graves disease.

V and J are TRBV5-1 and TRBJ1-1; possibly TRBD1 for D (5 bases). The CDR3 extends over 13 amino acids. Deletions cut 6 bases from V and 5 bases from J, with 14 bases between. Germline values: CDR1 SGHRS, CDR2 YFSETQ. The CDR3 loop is CASTSDGGTEAFF. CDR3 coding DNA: TGCGCCAGCACCTCGGACGGGGGAACTGAAGCTTTCTTT.

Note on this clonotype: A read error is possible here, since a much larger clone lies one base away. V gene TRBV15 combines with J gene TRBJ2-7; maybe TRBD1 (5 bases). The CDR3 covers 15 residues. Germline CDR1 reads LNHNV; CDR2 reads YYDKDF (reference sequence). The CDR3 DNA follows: TGTGTCACCAGCAGTCCTGCCCAGGGCCCCTACGAGCAGTACTTC. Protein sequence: CVTSSPAQGPYEQYF.

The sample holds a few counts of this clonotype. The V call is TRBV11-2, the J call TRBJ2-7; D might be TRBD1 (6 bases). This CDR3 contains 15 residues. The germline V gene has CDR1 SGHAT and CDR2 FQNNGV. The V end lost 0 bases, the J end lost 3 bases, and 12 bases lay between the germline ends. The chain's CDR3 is CASSLDIQGGYEQYF. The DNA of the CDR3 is TGTGCCAGCAGCTTAGATATACAGGGCGGCTACGAGCAGTACTTC.

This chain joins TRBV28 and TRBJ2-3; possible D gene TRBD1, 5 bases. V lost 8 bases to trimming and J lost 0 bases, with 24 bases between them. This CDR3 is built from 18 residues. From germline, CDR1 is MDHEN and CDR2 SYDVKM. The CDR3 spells CASPPLGLLGSSTDTQYF. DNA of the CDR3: TGTGCCAGCCCCCCCCTGGGGCTCCTGGGGTCTAGCACAGATACGCAGTATTTT.

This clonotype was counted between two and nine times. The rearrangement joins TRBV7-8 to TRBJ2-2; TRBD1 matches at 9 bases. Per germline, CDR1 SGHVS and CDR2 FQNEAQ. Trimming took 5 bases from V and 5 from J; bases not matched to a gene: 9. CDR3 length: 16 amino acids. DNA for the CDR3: TGTGCCAGCAGCCCCCGGGACAGGGCCCCAACCGGGGAGCTGTTTTTT. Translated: CASSPRDRAPTGELFF.

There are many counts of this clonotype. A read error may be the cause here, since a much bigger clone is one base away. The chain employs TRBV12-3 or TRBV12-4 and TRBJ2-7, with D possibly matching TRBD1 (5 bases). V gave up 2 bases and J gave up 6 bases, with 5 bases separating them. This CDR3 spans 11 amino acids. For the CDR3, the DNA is TGTGCCAGCAGTTTAAGGGGCGAGCAGTACTTC. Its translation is CASSLRGEQYF.

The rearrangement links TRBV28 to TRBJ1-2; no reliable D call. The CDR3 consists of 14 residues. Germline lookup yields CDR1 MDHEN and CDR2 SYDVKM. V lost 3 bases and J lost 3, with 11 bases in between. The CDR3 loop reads CASSFHSSYYGYTF. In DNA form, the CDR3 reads TGTGCCAGCAGTTTCCACAGTTCTTACTATGGCTACACCTTC.

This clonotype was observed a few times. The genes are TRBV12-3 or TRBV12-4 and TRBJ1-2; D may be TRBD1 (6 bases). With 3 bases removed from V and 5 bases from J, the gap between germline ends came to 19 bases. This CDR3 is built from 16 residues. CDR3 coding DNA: TGTGCCAGCAGTTTCGGTGGGGGAAGTAGGGGGTATGGCTACACCTTC. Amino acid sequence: CASSFGGGSRGYGYTF.

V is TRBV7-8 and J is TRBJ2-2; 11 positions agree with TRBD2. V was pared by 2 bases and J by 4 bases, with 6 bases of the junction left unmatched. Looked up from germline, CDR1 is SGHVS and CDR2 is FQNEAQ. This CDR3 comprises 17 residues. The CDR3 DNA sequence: TGTGCCAGCAGCTTACGACTAGCGGGGAGGGTCACCGGGGAGCTGTTTTTT. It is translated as CASSLRLAGRVTGELFF.

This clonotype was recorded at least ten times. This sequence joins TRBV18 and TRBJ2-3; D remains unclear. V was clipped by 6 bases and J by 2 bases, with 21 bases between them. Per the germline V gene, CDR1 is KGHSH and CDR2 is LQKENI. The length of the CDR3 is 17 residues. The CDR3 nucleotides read TGTGCCAGCTCGCACCTCACCCGAAGGGAATTCACAGATACGCAGTATTTT. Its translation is CASSHLTRREFTDTQYF.